This TCR beta chain comes out of a study of T cell changes during pregnancy in multiple sclerosis. CDR3 length: 14 amino acids. Germline CDR1 is LNHNV and CDR2 is YYDKDF (reference sequence). The V gene lost 5 bases and the J gene lost 6 bases, with 15 bases spanning the gap. Profiled with immunoSEQ multiplex PCR; TCRdb holds only in-frame clones, not every one. The data show under 70,000 clones, more than 75% seen once. This chain joins TRBV15 and TRBJ2-3; perhaps TRBD2 as D (5 bases). The clonotype originates from a female donor with multiple sclerosis, enrolled in a pregnancy study. The sequences come from peripheral blood, collected in the second trimester of pregnancy. CDR3 bases: TGTGCCACCAGCCCCGGGAAAGAGACCGATACGCAGTATTTT. It encodes CATSPGKETDTQYF. The full variable domain, with the rest looked up from reference TRBV15 and TRBJ2-3, is DAMVIQNPRYQVTQFGKPVTLSCSQTLNHNVMYWYQQKSSQAPKLLFHYYDKDFNNEADTPDNFQSRRPNTSFCFLDIRSPGLGDTAMYLCATSPGKETDTQYFGPGTRLTVL.